This passage covers 6 T cell receptor beta chains from one sample sequenced in a study of cytomegalovirus exposure and HLA in healthy donors. The PCR used 60 Vbeta and 13 Jbeta primers. Sequencing was performed with immunoSEQ multiplex PCR; in TCRdb, only in-frame clones are kept and a portion is missing. This repertoire shows fewer than 150,000 clones, approximately 85% found once; its top ten account for approximately 6.7%. Sequences were obtained from PBMCs. The receptors originated from a woman under 40 in good health and CMV-seropositive.

This chain joins TRBV28 and TRBJ1-5; no reliable D call. Germline CDR1 and CDR2: MDHEN and SYDVKM. Trimming took off 6 bases at V and 0 bases at J, with 6 bases between the two ends. The CDR3 length is 13 residues. CDR3 DNA sequence: TGTGCCAGCAGACGGGATAGCAATCAGCCCCAGCATTTT. Translation: CASRRDSNQPQHF.

The rearrangement joins TRBV18 to TRBJ1-2, with D tentatively TRBD1 (5 bases). The CDR3 has 15 amino acids. V was trimmed by 3 bases and J by 2 bases, leaving 13 bases between them. Germline-derived CDR1 and CDR2 are KGHSH and LQKENI. This CDR3 is CASSPQSGENYGYTF. CDR3 coding DNA: TGTGCCAGCTCACCCCAATCGGGGGAGAACTATGGCTACACCTTC.

The table lists this clone with a few counts. The chain recombines TRBV2 with TRBJ1-1; 8 nucleotides align to TRBD1. Per the germline V gene, CDR1 is SNHLY and CDR2 is FYNNEI. V gave up 5 bases and J gave up 4 bases; unmatched junction bases: 6. The CDR3 is 14 residues long. In nucleotides, the CDR3 is TGTGCCAGCAGTTTAACAGGGGGTGTCACTGAAGCTTTCTTT. This encodes CASSLTGGVTEAFF. The variable domain in full, completed from reference TRBV2 and TRBJ1-1, reads EPEVTQTPSHQVTQMGQEVILRCVPISNHLYFYWYRQILGQKVEFLVSFYNNEISEKSEIFDDQFSVERPDGSNFTLKIRSTKLEDSAMYFCASSLTGGVTEAFFGQGTRLTVV.

The chain combines TRBV7-2 with TRBJ2-5; possible D gene TRBD2, 6 bases. Trimming pared 3 bases from V and 4 bases from J, leaving 18 bases between. CDR3 length: 16 residues. Germline V gene sequence: CDR1 SGHTA, CDR2 FQGNSA. CDR3 residues: CASSFLGHLEGETQYF. CDR3 coding DNA: TGTGCCAGCAGCTTTTTGGGTCATCTGGAGGGAGAGACCCAGTACTTC.

The sample holds a few counts of this clone. The chain has TRBV11-2 and TRBJ1-1, with D unresolved. Germline V gene data show CDR1 as SGHAT and CDR2 as FQNNGV. V lost 1 base and J 10 bases, leaving 13 bases between the germline ends. There are 13 residues in the CDR3. CDR3 coding DNA: TGTGCCAGCAGCTTAGGGAGGTCCCGGGGAGCTTTCTTT. Residues: CASSLGRSRGAFF.

This chain links TRBV9 with TRBJ1-2, with TRBD1 identical over 7 bases. V dropped 4 bases and J dropped 4; count of bases not matched to a gene: 7. The CDR3 is made up of 14 amino acids. CDR1 SGDLS and CDR2 YYNGEE come from the germline V gene. The CDR3 loop is CASSSPDRVYGYTF. CDR3 sequence (DNA): TGTGCCAGCAGCTCACCAGACAGGGTCTATGGCTACACCTTC.